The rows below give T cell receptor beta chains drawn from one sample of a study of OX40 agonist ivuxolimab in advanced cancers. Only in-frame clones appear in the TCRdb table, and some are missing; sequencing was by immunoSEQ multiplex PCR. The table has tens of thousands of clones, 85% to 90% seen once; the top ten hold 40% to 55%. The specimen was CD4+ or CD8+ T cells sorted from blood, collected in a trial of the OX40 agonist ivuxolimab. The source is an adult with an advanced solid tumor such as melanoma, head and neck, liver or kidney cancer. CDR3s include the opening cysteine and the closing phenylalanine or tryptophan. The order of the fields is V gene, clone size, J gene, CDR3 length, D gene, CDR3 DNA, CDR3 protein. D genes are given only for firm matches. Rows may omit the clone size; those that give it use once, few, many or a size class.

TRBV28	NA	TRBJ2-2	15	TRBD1	TGTGCCAGCAGGCCCAGGACAGGGAACACCGGGGAGCTGTTTTTT	CASRPRTGNTGELFF
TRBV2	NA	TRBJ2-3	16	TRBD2	TGTGCCAGCAGTGGTGTGGCTCTAGCGGGGACAGATACGCAGTATTTT	CASSGVALAGTDTQYF
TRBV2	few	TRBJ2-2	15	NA	TGTGCCAGCGGAGTCAGGGCCGCGAACACCGGGGAGCTGTTTTTT	CASGVRAANTGELFF
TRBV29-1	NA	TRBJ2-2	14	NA	TGCAGCGTTGAAGACGGTACGAACACCGGGGAGCTGTTTTTT	CSVEDGTNTGELFF
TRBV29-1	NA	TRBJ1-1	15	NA	TGCAGCGTTGAAGGTGGCACATCCTCGAACACTGAAGCTTTCTTT	CSVEGGTSSNTEAFF
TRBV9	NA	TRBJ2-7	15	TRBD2	TGTGCCAGCTCCTTAGCGGGGGCGAGCTCCTACGAGCAGTACTTC	CASSLAGASSYEQYF
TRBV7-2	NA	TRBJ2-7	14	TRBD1	TGTGCCAGCAGCTACGGGACAGTCTCCTACGAGCAGTACTTC	CASSYGTVSYEQYF
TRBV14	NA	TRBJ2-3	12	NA	TGTGCCAGCAGCTCCGGGGAAGATACGCAGTATTTT	CASSSGEDTQYF
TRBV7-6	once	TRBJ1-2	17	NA	TGTGCCAGCAGCTTAGGGGTCGGAGGCCGAGCTAACTATGGCTACACCTTC	CASSLGVGGRANYGYTF
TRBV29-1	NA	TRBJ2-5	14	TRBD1	TGCAGCGTTGAAACGGGACAGGGGGCCGAGACCCAGTACTTC	CSVETGQGAETQYF
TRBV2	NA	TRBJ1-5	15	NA	TGTGCCAGCAGTGAGGCCGGCGGGACATATCAGCCCCAGCATTTT	CASSEAGGTYQPQHF
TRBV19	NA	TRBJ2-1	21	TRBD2	TGTGCCAGTAGTAAACCGGGACTAGCGGGGGGGCCTAACGGTTCCTACAATGAGCAGTTCTTC	CASSKPGLAGGPNGSYNEQFF
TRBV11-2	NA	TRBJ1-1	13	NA	TGTGCCAGCAGCCCCCCAGGTAACACTGAAGCTTTCTTT	CASSPPGNTEAFF
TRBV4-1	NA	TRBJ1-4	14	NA	TGCGCCAGCAGCCTCCCAGGGGACCGCGTCAAACTGTTTTTT	CASSLPGDRVKLFF
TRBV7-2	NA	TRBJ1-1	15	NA	TGTGCCAGCAGCTTAGAAGTAGGACTGAACACTGAAGCTTTCTTT	CASSLEVGLNTEAFF
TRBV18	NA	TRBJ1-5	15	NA	TGTGCCAGCTCACCAGGGTACGGGGGCGGACAGCCCCAGCATTTT	CASSPGYGGGQPQHF
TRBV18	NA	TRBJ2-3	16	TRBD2	TGTGCCAGCTCAGCGATAGCGGGGGGGCCGATAGATACGCAGTATTTT	CASSAIAGGPIDTQYF
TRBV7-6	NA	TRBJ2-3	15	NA	TGTGCCAGCAGCTTAGCAGGTTACGAGGCAGATACGCAGTATTTT	CASSLAGYEADTQYF
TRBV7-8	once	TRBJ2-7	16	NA	TGTGCCAGCAGCTTAGCGCACAGGGAGGTGTCCTACGAGCAGTACTTC	CASSLAHREVSYEQYF
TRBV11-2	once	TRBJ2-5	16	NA	TGTGCCAGCAGCTCACCCGGGACCCAGCTCCAAGAGACCCAGTACTTC	CASSSPGTQLQETQYF
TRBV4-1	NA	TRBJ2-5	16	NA	TGCGCCAGCAGCCAAGCGAAACTAGTGTCTCAAGAGACCCAGTACTTC	CASSQAKLVSQETQYF
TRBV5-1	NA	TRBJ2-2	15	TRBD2	TGCGCCAGCAGCTTGGATTCTAGCGGGGGTATGGGGCTGTTTTTT	CASSLDSSGGMGLFF
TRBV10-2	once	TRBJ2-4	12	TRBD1	TGCGCCAGCAGTGGACAGGGAAACATTCAGTACTTC	CASSGQGNIQYF
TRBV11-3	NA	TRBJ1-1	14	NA	TGTGCCAGCAGCTTAGACGGACAGAACACTGAAGCTTTCTTT	CASSLDGQNTEAFF
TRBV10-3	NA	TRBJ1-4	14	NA	TGTGCCATCAGTGGTACAGGGTCTGAGGAAAAACTGTTTTTT	CAISGTGSEEKLFF
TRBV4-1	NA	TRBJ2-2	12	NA	TGCGCCAGCAGCCAAGCATCCGGGGAGCTGTTTTTT	CASSQASGELFF
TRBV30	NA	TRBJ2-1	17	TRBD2	TGTGCCTGGAGTGGGTTTGGCACTAGCGGAAACTACAATGAGCAGTTCTTC	CAWSGFGTSGNYNEQFF
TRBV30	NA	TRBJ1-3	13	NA	TGTGCCTGGAATTGGGCATCGGGAAACACCATATATTTT	CAWNWASGNTIYF
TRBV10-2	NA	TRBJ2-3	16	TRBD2	TGCGCCAGCAGTGAGCCTCTAGCGGGGGGGCCGGATACGCAGTATTTT	CASSEPLAGGPDTQYF
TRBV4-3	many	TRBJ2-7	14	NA	TGCGCCAGCAGCCAAGATTCCGGGTCCTACGAGCAGTACTTC	CASSQDSGSYEQYF
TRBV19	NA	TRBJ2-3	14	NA	TGTGCCAGTAGACCGGGACCGGGGGCAGATACGCAGTATTTT	CASRPGPGADTQYF
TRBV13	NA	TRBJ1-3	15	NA	TGTGCCAGCAGCCCACGTCTTAGCTCTGGAAACACCATATATTTT	CASSPRLSSGNTIYF
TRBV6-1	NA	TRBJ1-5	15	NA	TGTGCCAGCAGTGAATACAGGGCCGGCAATCAGCCCCAGCATTTT	CASSEYRAGNQPQHF
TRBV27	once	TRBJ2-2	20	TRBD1	TGTGCCCCCGCCCCTAGGGTCCGGGACAGGGGCAAAGGGAACACCGGGGAGCTGTTTTTT	CAPAPRVRDRGKGNTGELFF
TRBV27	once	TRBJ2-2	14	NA	TGTGCCAGCAGTATCGAGACTCCTCCCGGGGAGCTGTTTTTT	CASSIETPPGELFF
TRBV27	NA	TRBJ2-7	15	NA	TGTGCCAGCAGTTTATCCGGGACTCTCTCCTACGAGCAGTACTTC	CASSLSGTLSYEQYF
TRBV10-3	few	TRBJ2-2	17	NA	TGTGCCATCAGGGGGGACGCCGACTACTCGAACACCGGGGAGCTGTTTTTT	CAIRGDADYSNTGELFF
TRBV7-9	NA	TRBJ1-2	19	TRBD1	TGTGCCAGCACCCCCACCAGCGGGTCGACAGGGGGCGAACTGAATGGCTACACCTTC	CASTPTSGSTGGELNGYTF
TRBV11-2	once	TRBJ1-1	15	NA	TGTGCCAGCGCCACCTTTCAGGGGCAGAACACTGAAGCTTTCTTT	CASATFQGQNTEAFF
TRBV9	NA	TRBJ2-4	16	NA	TGTGCCAGCAGCCCCTGGGACACCATAGCCAAAAACATTCAGTACTTC	CASSPWDTIAKNIQYF
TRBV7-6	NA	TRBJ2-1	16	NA	TGTGCCAGCAGCTCCCTTGACGGGGGTAACTACAATGAGCAGTTCTTC	CASSSLDGGNYNEQFF
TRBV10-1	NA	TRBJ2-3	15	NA	TGCGCCAGCAGTGAGTCCGACAGCAACACAGATACGCAGTATTTT	CASSESDSNTDTQYF
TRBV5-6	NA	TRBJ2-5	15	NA	TGTGCCAGCAGCTTGGAGCAGACGTACCAAGAGACCCAGTACTTC	CASSLEQTYQETQYF
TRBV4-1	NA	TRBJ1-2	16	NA	TGCGCCAGCAGCCAAGGCCCTTACTTGGGGGGAACTGGCTACACCTTC	CASSQGPYLGGTGYTF
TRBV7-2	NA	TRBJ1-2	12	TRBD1	TGTGCCAGCAGTGGACAGGACTATGGCTACACCTTC	CASSGQDYGYTF
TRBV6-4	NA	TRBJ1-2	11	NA	TGTGCCAGCAGTGACGGGGATGGCTACACCTTC	CASSDGDGYTF
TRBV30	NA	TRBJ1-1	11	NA	TGTGCCGGCGACTGGAACACTGAAGCTTTCTTT	CAGDWNTEAFF
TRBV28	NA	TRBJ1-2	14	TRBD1	TGTGCCAGCAGTCGGGGACAGGGGCTCTATGGCTACACCTTC	CASSRGQGLYGYTF
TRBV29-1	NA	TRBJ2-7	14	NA	TGCAGCGCCATGGACCACCTTGGGACATACGAGCAGTACTTC	CSAMDHLGTYEQYF
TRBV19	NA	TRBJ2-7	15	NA	TGTGCCAGTAGTATAACCAGTTCCGAATACTACGAGCAGTACTTC	CASSITSSEYYEQYF
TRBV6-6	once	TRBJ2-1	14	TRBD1	TGTGCCAGCAGTCCGACAGGGAGCAACAGTGAGCAGTTCTTC	CASSPTGSNSEQFF
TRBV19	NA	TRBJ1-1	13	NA	TGTGCCAGTAGTATAGACGGAGGGATTGAAGCTTTCTTT	CASSIDGGIEAFF
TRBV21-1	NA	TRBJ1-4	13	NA	TGTGCCAGCAGGCGGGGGGCTAATGAAAAACTGTTTTTT	CASRRGANEKLFF
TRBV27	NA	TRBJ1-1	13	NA	TGTGCCAGCAGTTTATACAGTAACACTGAAGCTTTCTTT	CASSLYSNTEAFF
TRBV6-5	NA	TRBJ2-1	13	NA	TGTGCCAGCAGTTACTCGGGGGCCAATGAGCAGTTCTTC	CASSYSGANEQFF